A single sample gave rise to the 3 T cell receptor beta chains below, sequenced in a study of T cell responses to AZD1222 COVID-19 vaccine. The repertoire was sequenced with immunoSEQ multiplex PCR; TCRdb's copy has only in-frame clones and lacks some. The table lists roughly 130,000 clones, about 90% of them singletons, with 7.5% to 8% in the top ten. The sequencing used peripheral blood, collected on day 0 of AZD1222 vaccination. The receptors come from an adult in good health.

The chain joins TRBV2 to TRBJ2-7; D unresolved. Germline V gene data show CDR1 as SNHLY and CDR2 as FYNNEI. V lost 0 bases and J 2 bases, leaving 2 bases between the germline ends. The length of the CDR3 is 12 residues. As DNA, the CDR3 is TGTGCCAGCAGTGAAGCGGCCTACGAGCAGTACTTC. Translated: CASSEAAYEQYF.

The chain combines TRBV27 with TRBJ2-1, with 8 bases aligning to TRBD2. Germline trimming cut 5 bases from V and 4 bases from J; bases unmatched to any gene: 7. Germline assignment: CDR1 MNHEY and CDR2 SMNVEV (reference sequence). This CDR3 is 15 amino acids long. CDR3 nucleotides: TGTGCCAGCAGTCCGTTAGCGGGAAATTACAATGAGCAGTTCTTC. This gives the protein CASSPLAGNYNEQFF.

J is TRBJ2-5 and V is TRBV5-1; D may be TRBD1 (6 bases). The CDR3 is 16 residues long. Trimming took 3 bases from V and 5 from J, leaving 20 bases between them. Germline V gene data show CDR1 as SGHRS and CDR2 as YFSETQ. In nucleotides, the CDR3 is TGCGCCAGCAGCTACAGGGATGGAAGGTATCCGGAGACCCAGTACTTC. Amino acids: CASSYRDGRYPETQYF.